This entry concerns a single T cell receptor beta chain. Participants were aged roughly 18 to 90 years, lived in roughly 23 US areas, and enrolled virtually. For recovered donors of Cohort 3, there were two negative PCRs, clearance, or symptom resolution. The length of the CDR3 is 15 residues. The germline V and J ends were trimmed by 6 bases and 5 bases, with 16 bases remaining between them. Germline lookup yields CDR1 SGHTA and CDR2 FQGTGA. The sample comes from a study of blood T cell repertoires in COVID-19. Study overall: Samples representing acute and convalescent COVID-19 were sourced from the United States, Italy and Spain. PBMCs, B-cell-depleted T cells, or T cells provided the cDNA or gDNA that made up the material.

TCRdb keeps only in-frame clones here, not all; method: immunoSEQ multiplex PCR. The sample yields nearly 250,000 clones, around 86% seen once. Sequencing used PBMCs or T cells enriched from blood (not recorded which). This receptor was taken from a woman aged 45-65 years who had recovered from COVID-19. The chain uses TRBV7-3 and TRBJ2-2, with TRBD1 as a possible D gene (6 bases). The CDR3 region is CASRRLLQGTGELFF. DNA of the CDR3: TGTGCCAGCAGACGACTGCTACAGGGTACCGGGGAGCTGTTTTTT.